The 23 T cell receptor beta chains in this list originate from one sample, sequenced in a study of blood T cells in healthy people across ages. Then a second PCR, running roughly 7 to 11 cycles, was carried out with a sample-barcoded 5' primer and a J-beta primer mix. Each CDR3 protein is one row after TCRdb ran MiXCR on the 5' RACE reads. There are around 780,000 distinct CDR3 sequences in the sample; more than 50% occur only once, and roughly 25% lies in the top ten. Sample: blood. The receptors were sampled from a man aged 40-50 years in good health.

This clonotype was seen only a few times. The J gene is TRBJ2-1, the V gene TRBV5-1; 8 bases agree with TRBD1. Germline values: CDR1 SGHRS, CDR2 YFSETQ. V was clipped by 1 base and J by 9 bases; unmatched bases: 6. This CDR3 comprises 14 residues. This CDR3 reads CASSLSQGAGEQFF. The CDR3 DNA follows: TGCGCCAGCAGCTTGAGCCAGGGGGCCGGTGAGCAGTTCTTC.

The J gene is TRBJ2-7, the V gene TRBV7-9; no clear D. Trimming stripped 3 bases from V and 5 bases from J, with 8 bases between. The CDR3 loop spans 12 amino acids. Germline CDR1 SEHNR, CDR2 FQNEAQ (reference sequence). The CDR3 bases are TGTGCCAGCAGCTTTAATGTCCACGAGCAGTACTTC. As protein: CASSFNVHEQYF.

The rearrangement links TRBV9 to TRBJ1-2, with 7 bases lining up with TRBD1. Trimming took 0 bases from V and 4 from J; bases not matched to a gene: 6. The V gene's germline CDR1 is SGDLS and CDR2 YYNGEE. The length of the CDR3 is 15 residues. This CDR3 is CASSVEDRESYGYTF. The CDR3 DNA follows: TGTGCCAGCAGCGTAGAAGACAGGGAAAGCTATGGCTACACCTTC.

J is TRBJ2-1 and V is TRBV6-2 or TRBV6-3; 11 nucleotides line up with TRBD2. The CDR3 has 17 amino acids. The junction had 11 bases not matched to a gene; V was cut back by 2 bases and J by 8 bases. The germline gives CDR1 MNHEY, CDR2 SVGEGT. The CDR3 region is CASSYGMTSGMIDEQFF. The CDR3 nucleotides read TGTGCCAGCAGTTACGGGATGACTAGCGGGATGATCGATGAGCAGTTCTTC.

The chain carries TRBV4-3 and TRBJ2-7; TRBD1 is a possible D gene (5 bases). Trimming removed 1 base from V and 6 bases from J, with 13 bases in between. This CDR3 has 14 amino acids. Germline V gives CDR1 LGHNA, CDR2 YSLEER. The CDR3, as DNA: TGCGCCAGCAGCCAAGCTCGGACACATGGCGAGCAGTACTTC. This translates into CASSQARTHGEQYF.

The chain has TRBV6-1 and TRBJ1-1; TRBD1 matches at 8 bases. This CDR3 has 13 residues. CDR1 and CDR2 from the germline V gene are MNHNS and SASEGT. V lost 1 base, J lost 11 bases, and 6 bases stayed unmatched. CDR3 DNA sequence: TGTGCCAGCAGTGAAGACCCCGGGACAGGTGCTTTCTTT. Translated: CASSEDPGTGAFF.

V usage is TRBV18 and J usage is TRBJ2-1; 14 nucleotides match TRBD2. The CDR3 contains 16 residues. The J segment lost 12 bases and the V segment lost 6 bases, leaving 13 bases of the junction unmatched. CDR1 is KGHSH, CDR2 LQKENI, per germline. The CDR3 DNA is TGTGCCAGCTCCCTCAGCCCGACTAGCGGGGGGGCCGGGCAGTTCTTC. Its translation: CASSLSPTSGGAGQFF.

The V call is TRBV2, the J call TRBJ2-5, with a weak D call TRBD2 (6 bases). The germline gives CDR1 SNHLY, CDR2 FYNNEI. Trimming removed 9 bases at V and 5 bases at J, with 13 bases between. CDR3 length: 12 residues. DNA of the CDR3: TGTGCCAGTGGACTACCGTATGAGACCCAGTACTTC. Translation gives CASGLPYETQYF.

The sample holds a few counts of this clonotype. V and J are TRBV28 and TRBJ2-5; D not resolved. This CDR3 comprises 13 residues. Germline CDR1 reads MDHEN; CDR2 reads SYDVKM. Trimming took 6 bases from V and 7 from J, leaving 15 bases between them. For the CDR3, the DNA is TGTGCCAGCAGACGGACGGGCCCACGGACCCAGTACTTC. Translating gives CASRRTGPRTQYF.

This clonotype was seen at least ten times. J is TRBJ1-2 and V is TRBV24-1; D remains ambiguous. This CDR3 spans 14 amino acids. The germline V gene has CDR1 KGHDR and CDR2 SFDVKD. Trimming removed 5 bases from V and 3 bases from J, with 12 bases in between. CDR3 coding DNA: TGTGCCACCAGTGTGGACGGGTTGGACTATGGCTACACCTTC. Its protein product is CATSVDGLDYGYTF.

The genes are TRBV11-2 and TRBJ1-2; 7 positions agree with TRBD1. V lost 5 bases and J lost 6; bases outside the gene matches: 12. The CDR3 extends over 15 amino acids. In germline, CDR1 is SGHAT, CDR2 FQNNGV. This chain's CDR3 is CASSPGYGQGDGYTF. The DNA of the CDR3 is TGTGCCAGCAGCCCCGGATATGGGCAGGGGGATGGCTACACCTTC.

V gene TRBV4-3 combines with J gene TRBJ2-7; 9 positions match TRBD2. This CDR3 contains 16 residues. The V gene's germline CDR1 is LGHNA and CDR2 YSLEER. The trim removed 4 bases at V and 2 bases at J, leaving 9 bases unmatched. CDR3 sequence: CASSLGTSGQTYEQYF. The CDR3 region has the DNA TGCGCCAGCAGCCTTGGAACTAGCGGGCAAACCTACGAGCAGTACTTC.

The genes are TRBV10-3 and TRBJ1-4; D possibly corresponds to TRBD1 (5 bases). Germline V gene lookup returns CDR1 ENHRY and CDR2 SYGVKD. The CDR3 loop spans 15 amino acids. Trimming pared 5 bases from V and 7 bases from J, leaving 17 bases between. CDR3 DNA sequence: TGTGCCATCAGTCCAGAGGGGCCGGCTACTGAAAAACTGTTTTTT. It translates to CAISPEGPATEKLFF.

The chain uses TRBV28 and TRBJ1-5, with D possibly matching TRBD1 (5 bases). The CDR3 runs to 14 residues. V was pared by 3 bases and J by 6 bases, with 12 bases between. Germline V gene lookup returns CDR1 MDHEN and CDR2 SYDVKM. The CDR3 reads CASSFLLGPQPQHF. The CDR3 DNA reads TGTGCCAGCAGTTTCCTATTGGGGCCTCAGCCCCAGCATTTT.

Written as DNA, the CDR3 is TGTGCCAGCGGTTGGCAGACGAAACGAGGGACCCAGTACTTC. This gives the protein CASGWQTKRGTQYF. V is TRBV6-2 or TRBV6-3 and J is TRBJ2-5; D remains unclear. The ends were cut back, 8 bases at V and 7 bases at J, with 20 bases in the middle. The CDR3 runs 14 residues. Germline assignment: CDR1 MNHEY and CDR2 SVGEGT.

The CDR3 DNA reads as TGTGCCAGCACCAAGACAGGGGCCCATGAGCAGTTCTTC. Translating gives CASTKTGAHEQFF. The chain uses TRBV6-5 and TRBJ2-1, with 8 bases lining up with TRBD1. Germline V gene data show CDR1 as MNHEY and CDR2 as SVGAGI. The CDR3 loop spans 13 amino acids. With 7 bases clipped from V and 8 bases from J, the junction kept 7 bases outside the gene matches.

The chain carries TRBV6-1 and TRBJ2-1, with D maybe TRBD2 (6 bases). This CDR3 comprises 15 residues. Deletions cut 4 bases from V and 4 bases from J, with 14 bases between. Looked up from germline, CDR1 is MNHNS and CDR2 is SASEGT. The CDR3 coding sequence is TGTGCCAGCAGTGTACTCGGGGGTACGTACAATGAGCAGTTCTTC. Its protein is CASSVLGGTYNEQFF.

The V call is TRBV7-2, the J call TRBJ1-1; no firm D call. V lost 7 bases and J lost 3, with 18 bases in between. Germline CDR1 and CDR2: SGHTA and FQGNSA. This CDR3 contains 15 residues. Here the CDR3 reads CASTPPSLPYTEAFF. The CDR3 region has the DNA TGTGCCAGCACCCCACCGTCTTTGCCCTACACTGAAGCTTTCTTT.

The rearrangement links TRBV28 to TRBJ2-7, with 12 bases matching TRBD1. Unmatched junction bases numbered 11, after V lost 4 bases and J lost 10 bases. Germline V CDR1 and CDR2: MDHEN, SYDVKM. CDR3 size: 15 residues. The CDR3 DNA is TGTGCCAGCAGTTATGGGGACAGGGGGCGCAGGGGCCAGTACTTC. Translating gives CASSYGDRGRRGQYF.

The J gene is TRBJ2-1, the V gene TRBV20-1; TRBD2 might be the D (5 bases). Trimming pared 0 bases from V and 9 bases from J, leaving 18 bases between. Per the germline V gene, CDR1 is DFQATT and CDR2 is SNEGSKA (reference sequence). CDR3 length: 15 residues. The CDR3 DNA reads as TGCAGTGCTAGAGATCGATGGCGGGTCGGAGGTGAGCAGTTCTTC. It encodes CSARDRWRVGGEQFF.

V gene TRBV15 combines with J gene TRBJ2-6; no clear D gene. CDR1 is LNHNV, CDR2 YYDKDF, per germline (reference sequence). Between the trimmed V and J ends, which lost 0 bases and 14 bases, there was a span of 5 bases. There are 11 residues in the CDR3. CDR3 sequence (DNA): TGTGCCACCAGCAGAGAAGAAATCCTGACTTTC. Protein sequence: CATSREEILTF.

This clonotype appeared a few times. The V gene is TRBV7-9, the J gene TRBJ2-1; D gene ambiguous. V was trimmed by 1 base and J by 1 base, leaving 5 bases between them. CDR1 SEHNR and CDR2 FQNEAQ come from the germline V gene (reference sequence). The CDR3 consists of 14 residues. The CDR3 loop reads CASSLESSYNEQFF. In DNA form, the CDR3 reads TGTGCCAGCAGCTTAGAATCGTCCTACAATGAGCAGTTCTTC. Full variable domain (rest looked up from reference TRBV7-9 and TRBJ2-1): DTGVSQNPRHKITKRGQNVTFRCDPISEHNRLYWYRQTLGQGPEFLTYFQNEAQLEKSRLLSDRFSAERPKGSFSTLEIQRTEQGDSAMYLCASSLESSYNEQFFGPGTRLTVL.

This clonotype has just a few counts. The chain couples TRBV29-1 to TRBJ2-1; possibly TRBD2 for D (6 bases). V was trimmed by 4 bases and J by 6 bases, leaving 10 bases between them. The CDR3 consists of 12 residues. Germline V gives CDR1 SQVTM, CDR2 ANQGSEA. The CDR3 is CSVVPTSNEQFF. In DNA form, the CDR3 reads TGCAGCGTTGTACCGACTAGCAATGAGCAGTTCTTC.